This TCR beta chain was profiled in a study of human T cells and chemical hapten exposure. Notes on the study in general: Donors, who had alopecia, may show an immune response that differs from healthy people's.

TCRdb reprocessed the RACE reads via MiXCR and lists one record per CDR3 protein. In the table there are 150,000 to 200,000 distinct CDR3 sequences, about 31% of which are singletons. The time point: pre-sensitization, week 0. The sample's treatment: therapeutic diphenylcyclopropenone sensitization with weekly scalp DPC. Concerning this clonotype itself: Its antigen is as yet unknown.

The clonotype originates from a woman in her 30s with alopecia areata. Some clones in this sample may be carry-over from other donors' samples. Material: whole blood, obtained in connection with sensitization to the hapten diphenylcyclopropenone (DPC).

DNA of the CDR3: TGCGCCAGCAGGGCCGTGGGGAACACTGAAGCTTTCTTT. It codes for CASRAVGNTEAFF. The J gene is TRBJ1-1, the V gene TRBV5-1; D unresolved. V was clipped by 5 bases and J by 1 base, with 9 bases between them. In germline, CDR1 is SGHRS, CDR2 YFSETQ. This CDR3 is 13 amino acids long. Supplemented by reference TRBV5-1 and TRBJ1-1, the full variable domain reads KAGVTQTPRYLIKTRGQQVTLSCSPISGHRSVSWYQQTPGQGLQFLFEYFSETQRNKGNFPGRFSGRQFSNSRSEMNVSTLELGDSALYLCASRAVGNTEAFFGQGTRLTVV.